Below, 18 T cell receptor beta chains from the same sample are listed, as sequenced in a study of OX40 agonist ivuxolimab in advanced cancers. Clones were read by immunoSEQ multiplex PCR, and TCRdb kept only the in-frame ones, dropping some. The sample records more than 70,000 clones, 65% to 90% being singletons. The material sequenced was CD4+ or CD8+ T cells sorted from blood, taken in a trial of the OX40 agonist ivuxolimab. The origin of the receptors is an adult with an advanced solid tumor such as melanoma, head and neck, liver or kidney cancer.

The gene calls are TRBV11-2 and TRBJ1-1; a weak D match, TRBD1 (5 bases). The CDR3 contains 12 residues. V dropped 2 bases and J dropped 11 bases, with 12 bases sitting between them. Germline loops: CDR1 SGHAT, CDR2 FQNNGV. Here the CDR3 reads CASSLRGQGAFF. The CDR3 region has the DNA TGTGCCAGCAGCTTAAGGGGCCAGGGCGCTTTCTTT.

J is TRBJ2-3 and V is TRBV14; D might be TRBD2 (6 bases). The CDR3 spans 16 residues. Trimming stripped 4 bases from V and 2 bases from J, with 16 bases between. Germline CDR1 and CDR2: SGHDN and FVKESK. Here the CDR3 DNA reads TGTGCCAGCAGCCCGTTCTGGGGGGATATCACAGATACGCAGTATTTT. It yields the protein CASSPFWGDITDTQYF.

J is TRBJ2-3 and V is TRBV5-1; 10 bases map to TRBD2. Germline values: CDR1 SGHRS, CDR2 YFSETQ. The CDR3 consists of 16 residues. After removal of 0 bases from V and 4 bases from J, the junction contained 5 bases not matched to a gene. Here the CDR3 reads CASSLGLAGDADTQYF. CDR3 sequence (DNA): TGCGCCAGCAGCTTGGGTCTAGCGGGGGATGCAGATACGCAGTATTTT.

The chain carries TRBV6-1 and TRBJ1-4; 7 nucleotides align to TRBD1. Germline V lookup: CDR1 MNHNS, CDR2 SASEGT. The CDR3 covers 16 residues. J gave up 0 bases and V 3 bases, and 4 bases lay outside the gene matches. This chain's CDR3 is CASSERQGSTNEKLFF. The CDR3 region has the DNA TGTGCCAGCAGTGAGAGACAGGGATCAACTAATGAAAAACTGTTTTTT.

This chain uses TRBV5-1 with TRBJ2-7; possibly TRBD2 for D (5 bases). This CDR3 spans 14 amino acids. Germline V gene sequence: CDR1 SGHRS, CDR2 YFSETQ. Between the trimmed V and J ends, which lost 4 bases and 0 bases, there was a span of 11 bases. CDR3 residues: CASSPGSNSYEQYF. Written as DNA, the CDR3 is TGCGCCAGCAGCCCGGGGTCCAACTCCTACGAGCAGTACTTC. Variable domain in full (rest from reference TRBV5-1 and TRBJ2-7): KAGVTQTPRYLIKTRGQQVTLSCSPISGHRSVSWYQQTPGQGLQFLFEYFSETQRNKGNFPGRFSGRQFSNSRSEMNVSTLELGDSALYLCASSPGSNSYEQYFGPGTRLTVT.

For the CDR3, the DNA is TGTGCCATCAGCCGATTAGTAGCGGGAGGACCCCTAGAGCAGTACTTC. Translation: CAISRLVAGGPLEQYF. V and J are TRBV10-3 and TRBJ2-7; 10 nucleotides agree with TRBD2. V lost 6 bases and J lost 7; bases outside the gene matches: 15. The CDR3 is made up of 16 amino acids. The germline V gene encodes CDR1 ENHRY and CDR2 SYGVKD.

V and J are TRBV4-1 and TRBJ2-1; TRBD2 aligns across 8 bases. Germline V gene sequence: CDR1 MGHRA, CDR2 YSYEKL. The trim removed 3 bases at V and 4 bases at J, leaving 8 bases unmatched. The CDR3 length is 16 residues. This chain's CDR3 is CASSQVSGKKYNEQFF. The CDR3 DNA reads TGCGCCAGCAGCCAGGTTAGCGGGAAGAAGTACAATGAGCAGTTCTTC.

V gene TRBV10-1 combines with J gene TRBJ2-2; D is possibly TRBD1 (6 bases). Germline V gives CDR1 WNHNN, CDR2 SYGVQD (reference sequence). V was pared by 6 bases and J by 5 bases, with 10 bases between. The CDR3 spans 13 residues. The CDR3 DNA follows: TGCGCCAGCAGACGAGACAGGACCGGGGAGCTGTTTTTT. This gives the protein CASRRDRTGELFF.

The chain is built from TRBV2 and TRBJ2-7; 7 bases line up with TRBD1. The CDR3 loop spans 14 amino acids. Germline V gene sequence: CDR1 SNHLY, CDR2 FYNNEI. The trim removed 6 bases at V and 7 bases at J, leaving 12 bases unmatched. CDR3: CASRTATGFEEQYF. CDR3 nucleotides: TGTGCCAGCAGGACCGCGACAGGGTTTGAGGAGCAGTACTTC.

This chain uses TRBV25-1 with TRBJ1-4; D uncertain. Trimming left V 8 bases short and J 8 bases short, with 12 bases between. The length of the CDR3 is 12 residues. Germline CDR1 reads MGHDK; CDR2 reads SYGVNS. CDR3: CASRGFREKLFF. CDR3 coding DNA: TGTGCCAGCCGTGGGTTTCGAGAAAAACTGTTTTTT.

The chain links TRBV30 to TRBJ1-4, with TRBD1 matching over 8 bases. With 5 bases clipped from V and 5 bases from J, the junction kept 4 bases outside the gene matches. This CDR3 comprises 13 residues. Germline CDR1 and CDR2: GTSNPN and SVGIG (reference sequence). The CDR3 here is CAWRRDRNEKLFF. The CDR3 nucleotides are TGTGCCTGGCGCCGGGACAGGAATGAAAAACTGTTTTTT.

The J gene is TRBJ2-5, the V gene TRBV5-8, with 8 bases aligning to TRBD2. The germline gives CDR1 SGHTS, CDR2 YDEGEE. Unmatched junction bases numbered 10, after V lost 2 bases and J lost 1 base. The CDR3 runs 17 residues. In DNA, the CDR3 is TGTGCCAGCAGCTTTTTCCCTAGCGGGTGGGCCCAAGAGACCCAGTACTTC. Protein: CASSFFPSGWAQETQYF.

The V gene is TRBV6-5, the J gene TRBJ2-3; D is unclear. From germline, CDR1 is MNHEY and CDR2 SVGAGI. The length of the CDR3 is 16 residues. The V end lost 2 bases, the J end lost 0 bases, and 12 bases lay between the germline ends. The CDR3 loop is CASSYAFSKSTDTQYF. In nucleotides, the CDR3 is TGTGCCAGCAGTTACGCGTTTTCTAAAAGCACAGATACGCAGTATTTT.

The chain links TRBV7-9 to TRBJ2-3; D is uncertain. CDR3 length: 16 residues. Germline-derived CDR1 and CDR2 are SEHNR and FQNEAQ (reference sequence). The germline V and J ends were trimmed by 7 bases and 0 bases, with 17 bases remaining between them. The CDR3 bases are TGTGCCAGCACCGTCGCAGGCGCGAGGAGCACAGATACGCAGTATTTT. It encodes CASTVAGARSTDTQYF. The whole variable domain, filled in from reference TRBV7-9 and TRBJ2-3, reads DTGVSQNPRHKITKRGQNVTFRCDPISEHNRLYWYRQTLGQGPEFLTYFQNEAQLEKSRLLSDRFSAERPKGSFSTLEIQRTEQGDSAMYLCASTVAGARSTDTQYFGPGTRLTVL.

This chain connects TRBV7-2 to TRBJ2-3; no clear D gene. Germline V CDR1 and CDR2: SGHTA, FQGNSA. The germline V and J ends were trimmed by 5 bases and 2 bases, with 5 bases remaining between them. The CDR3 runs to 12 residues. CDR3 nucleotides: TGTGCCAGCAGCCAGTACACAGATACGCAGTATTTT. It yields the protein CASSQYTDTQYF.

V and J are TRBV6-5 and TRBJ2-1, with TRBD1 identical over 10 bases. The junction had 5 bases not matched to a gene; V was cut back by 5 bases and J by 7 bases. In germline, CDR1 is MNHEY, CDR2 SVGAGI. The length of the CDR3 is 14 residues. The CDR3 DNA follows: TGTGCCAGCAGTAAGACAGGGGGCCGGAATGAGCAGTTCTTC. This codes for CASSKTGGRNEQFF.

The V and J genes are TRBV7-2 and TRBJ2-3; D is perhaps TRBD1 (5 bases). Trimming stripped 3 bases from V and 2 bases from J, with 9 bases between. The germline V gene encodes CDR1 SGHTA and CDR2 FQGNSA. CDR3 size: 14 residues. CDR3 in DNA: TGTGCCAGCAGCTTTGGACACCCCACAGATACGCAGTATTTT. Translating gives CASSFGHPTDTQYF.

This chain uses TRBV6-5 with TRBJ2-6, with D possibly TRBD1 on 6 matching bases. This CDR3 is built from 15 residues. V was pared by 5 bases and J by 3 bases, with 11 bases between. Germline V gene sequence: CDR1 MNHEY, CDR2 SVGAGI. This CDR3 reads CASSMTGSGANVLTF. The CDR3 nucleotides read TGTGCCAGCAGTATGACAGGTAGTGGGGCCAACGTCCTGACTTTC.